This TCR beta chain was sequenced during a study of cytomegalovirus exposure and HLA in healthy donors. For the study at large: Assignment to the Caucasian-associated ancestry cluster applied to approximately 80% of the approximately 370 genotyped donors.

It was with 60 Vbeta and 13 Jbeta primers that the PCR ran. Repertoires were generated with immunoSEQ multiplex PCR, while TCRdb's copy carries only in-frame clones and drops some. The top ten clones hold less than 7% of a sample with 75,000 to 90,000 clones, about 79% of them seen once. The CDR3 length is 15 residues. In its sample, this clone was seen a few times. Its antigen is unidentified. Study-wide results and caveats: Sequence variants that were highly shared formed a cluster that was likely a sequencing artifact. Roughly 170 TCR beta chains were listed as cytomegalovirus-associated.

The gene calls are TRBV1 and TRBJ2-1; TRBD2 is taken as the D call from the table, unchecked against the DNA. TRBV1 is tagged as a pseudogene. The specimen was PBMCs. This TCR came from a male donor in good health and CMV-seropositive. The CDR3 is CTSSQRTRVSYEQFF. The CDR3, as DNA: TGCACCAGCAGCCAGCGGACTAGAGTCTCGTATGAGCAGTTCTTC.